The rows below give T cell receptor beta chains drawn from one sample of a study of CD8+CD57+ T cells in acquired aplastic anemia. TCRdb analysed the reads with MiXCR anew, one entry per CDR3 protein. Found here are some 180,000 distinct CDR3 sequences, 55% to 65% of them singletons; the top ten hold about 42%. Sequences were obtained from sorted CD4+, CD8+, or CD8+CD57+ T cells (not recorded which) from PBMCs. The receptors come from a human donor with aplastic anemia. The CDR3 runs from the conserved cysteine through the conserved F or W. D genes are given only for firm matches. Clone size, where shown, is once, few, many, or a class for clones that have expanded.

J: TRBJ1-1
D: NA
V: TRBV30
size: NA
CDR3: CAWSVRYSSNTEAFF
DNA: TGTGCCTGGAGTGTACGGTACAGCTCGAACACTGAAGCTTTCTTT

J: TRBJ1-4
D: TRBD1
V: TRBV30
size: few
CDR3: CAWQGGATTNEKLFF
DNA: TGTGCCTGGCAGGGGGGGGCTACAACTAATGAAAAACTGTTTTTT

J: TRBJ2-7
D: TRBD1
V: TRBV19
size: NA
CDR3: CASRLTGFSFEKYF
DNA: TGTGCCAGTCGACTGACAGGGTTTTCGTTCGAGAAGTACTTC

J: TRBJ1-6
D: NA
V: TRBV19
size: once
CDR3: CASSISRDGGSPLHF
DNA: TGTGCCAGTAGTATTTCGAGGGATGGGGGTTCACCCCTCCACTTT

J: TRBJ1-1
D: NA
V: TRBV10-3
size: NA
CDR3: CAISEQVNTEAFF
DNA: TGTGCCATCAGTGAGCAAGTGAACACTGAAGCTTTCTTT

J: TRBJ1-2
D: NA
V: TRBV9
size: NA
CDR3: CASSPEGWVYGYTF
DNA: TGTGCCAGCAGCCCAGAAGGGTGGGTGTATGGCTACACCTTC

J: TRBJ1-1
D: NA
V: TRBV15
size: NA
CDR3: CAIERGVFAEAFF
DNA: TGTGCCATCGAGCGGGGAGTGTTTGCTGAAGCTTTCTTT

J: TRBJ2-2
D: NA
V: TRBV11-2
size: many
CDR3: CASSLWGTNTGELFF
DNA: TGTGCCAGCAGCTTATGGGGGACTAACACCGGGGAGCTGTTTTTT

J: TRBJ1-1
D: TRBD1
V: TRBV10-3
size: NA
CDR3: CASSVTGGDTEAFF
DNA: TGTGCTAGCAGTGTAACAGGGGGAGACACTGAAGCTTTCTTT

J: TRBJ1-1
D: NA
V: TRBV25-1
size: once
CDR3: CASSESGRAEGEAFF
DNA: TGTGCCAGCAGTGAATCAGGCAGGGCTGAGGGTGAAGCTTTCTTT

J: TRBJ2-7
D: TRBD2
V: TRBV2
size: few
CDR3: CASSAQRGSQQYF
DNA: TGTGCCAGCAGTGCCCAGCGGGGGAGTCAGCAGTACTTC

J: TRBJ2-5
D: TRBD1
V: TRBV12-3/TRBV12-4
size: once
CDR3: CASSYGTGGETQYF
DNA: TGTGCCAGCAGTTACGGGACAGGAGGGGAGACCCAGTACTTC

J: TRBJ1-2
D: NA
V: TRBV5-5
size: NA
CDR3: CASSVSGSDYGYTF
DNA: TGTGCCAGCAGCGTCAGTGGTTCGGACTATGGCTACACCTTC

J: TRBJ1-4
D: TRBD1
V: TRBV7-9
size: many
CDR3: CASSFRQGAINEKLFF
DNA: TGTGCCAGCAGCTTCCGACAGGGGGCGATTAATGAAAAACTGTTTTTT

J: TRBJ2-5
D: TRBD2
V: TRBV7-9
size: few
CDR3: CASSLLAASGGGETQYF
DNA: TGTGCCAGCAGCTTACTCGCCGCTAGCGGGGGGGGAGAGACCCAGTACTTC

J: TRBJ2-7
D: TRBD1
V: TRBV6-6
size: many
CDR3: CASSVGTALSSYEQYF
DNA: TGTGCCAGCAGTGTCGGGACAGCCCTCAGCTCCTACGAGCAGTACTTC

J: TRBJ2-2
D: NA
V: TRBV4-1
size: many
CDR3: CASSHQPGELFF
DNA: TGCGCCAGCAGCCACCAGCCCGGGGAGCTGTTTTTT

J: TRBJ2-7
D: NA
V: TRBV19
size: many
CDR3: CASSGWTANEQYF
DNA: TGTGCCAGTAGTGGGTGGACAGCTAACGAGCAGTACTTC

J: TRBJ2-7
D: TRBD2
V: TRBV2
size: NA
CDR3: CASSEAWAGGFQDEQYF
DNA: TGTGCCAGCAGTGAAGCGTGGGCGGGGGGGTTCCAAGATGAGCAGTACTTC

J: TRBJ2-1
D: NA
V: TRBV13
size: once
CDR3: CASSYASVAQFF
DNA: TGTGCCAGCAGTTACGCTAGCGTGGCGCAGTTCTTC

J: TRBJ2-1
D: TRBD2
V: TRBV7-2
size: NA
CDR3: CASSWGTSGYNEQFF
DNA: TGTGCCAGCAGCTGGGGGACTAGCGGGTACAATGAGCAGTTCTTC

J: TRBJ1-1
D: NA
V: TRBV20-1
size: once
CDR3: CSAKRVGTEAFF
DNA: TGCAGTGCCAAACGGGTGGGAACTGAAGCTTTCTTT

J: TRBJ2-7
D: NA
V: TRBV2
size: NA
CDR3: CASRVTQYEQYF
DNA: TGTGCCAGCAGGGTCACACAATACGAGCAGTACTTC

J: TRBJ2-7
D: NA
V: TRBV20-1
size: NA
CDR3: CSARVGGGTYEQYF
DNA: TGCAGTGCTAGAGTTGGGGGCGGAACCTACGAGCAGTACTTC

J: TRBJ2-7
D: TRBD1
V: TRBV20-1
size: many
CDR3: CSANRPYRGSIYEQYF
DNA: TGCAGTGCCAACCGCCCCTACAGGGGGTCTATCTACGAGCAGTACTTC

J: TRBJ1-1
D: NA
V: TRBV10-1
size: NA
CDR3: CASSERGTEAFF
DNA: TGCGCCAGCAGTGAGAGGGGCACTGAAGCTTTCTTT

J: TRBJ2-1
D: TRBD2
V: TRBV20-1
size: NA
CDR3: CSARVLTSGSNEQFF
DNA: TGCAGTGCTAGAGTACTGACTAGCGGGAGCAATGAGCAGTTCTTC

J: TRBJ2-7
D: NA
V: TRBV7-8
size: many
CDR3: CASSLSSGVGNEQYF
DNA: TGTGCCAGCAGCTTAAGTAGTGGGGTCGGGAACGAGCAGTACTTC

J: TRBJ2-7
D: NA
V: TRBV15
size: NA
CDR3: CATSRDFGKYEQYF
DNA: TGTGCCACCAGCAGAGATTTTGGAAAGTACGAGCAGTACTTC

J: TRBJ2-7
D: TRBD1
V: TRBV5-1
size: once
CDR3: CASSSGTEEYF
DNA: TGCGCCAGCAGCTCGGGGACAGAGGAGTACTTC

J: TRBJ2-3
D: NA
V: TRBV12-3/TRBV12-4
size: once
CDR3: CASTPGGAGDTQYF
DNA: TGTGCTAGCACTCCAGGCGGTGCAGGAGATACGCAGTATTTT

J: TRBJ2-1
D: NA
V: TRBV16
size: NA
CDR3: CAWGQGAYNEQFF
DNA: TGTGCCTGGGGGCAGGGTGCCTACAATGAGCAGTTCTTC

J: TRBJ2-1
D: TRBD2
V: TRBV15
size: NA
CDR3: CATSRKRSGTSGSSYNEQFF
DNA: TGTGCCACCAGCAGAAAACGATCCGGGACTAGCGGGAGTTCCTACAATGAGCAGTTCTTC

J: TRBJ2-7
D: TRBD1
V: TRBV7-8
size: few
CDR3: CASSPTGTGAFEQYF
DNA: TGTGCCAGCAGCCCAACCGGGACAGGGGCTTTCGAGCAGTACTTC

J: TRBJ2-6
D: NA
V: TRBV7-9
size: NA
CDR3: CASSLAKVGGANVLTF
DNA: TGTGCCAGCAGCTTAGCAAAGGTGGGGGGGGCCAACGTCCTGACTTTC

J: TRBJ2-2
D: NA
V: TRBV2
size: NA
CDR3: CASSQVYGSTGELFF
DNA: TGTGCCAGCAGCCAAGTTTACGGGAGTACCGGGGAGCTGTTTTTT